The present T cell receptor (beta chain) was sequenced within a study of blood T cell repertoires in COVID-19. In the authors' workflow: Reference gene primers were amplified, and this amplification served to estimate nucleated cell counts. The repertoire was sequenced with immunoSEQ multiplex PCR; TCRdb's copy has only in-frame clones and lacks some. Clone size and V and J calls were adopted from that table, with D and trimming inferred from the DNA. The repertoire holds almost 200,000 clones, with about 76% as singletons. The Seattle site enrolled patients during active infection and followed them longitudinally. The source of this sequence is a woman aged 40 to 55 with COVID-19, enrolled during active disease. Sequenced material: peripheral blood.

The CDR3 DNA reads TGTGCCAGCAGCTTGGGATGGGGGGGAAACACCGGGGAGCTGTTTTTT. Its translation: CASSLGWGGNTGELFF. The chain couples TRBV5-4 to TRBJ2-2, with 7 bases that match TRBD2. The CDR3 runs 16 residues. Trimming cost V 0 bases and J 2 bases; bases outside gene matches: 4. Per the germline V gene, CDR1 is SGHNT and CDR2 is YYREEE (reference sequence).